This is a list of T cell receptor beta chains from one sample in a study of T cells after yellow fever vaccination. MiXCR was run by TCRdb on the 5' RACE reads, yielding one entry per CDR3 protein. The sample lists 100,000 to 150,000 distinct CDR3 sequences, 8.9% occurring once. Sequenced material: CD8+ T cells sorted from PBMCs, taken on the day of the yellow fever booster vaccination. The receptor source for this set is a man between 18 and 29 years old who received the YFV17D yellow fever vaccine. CDR3s include the opening cysteine and the closing phenylalanine or tryptophan. D genes are given only for firm matches. Expanded clones get a size class; other rows say once, few or many, or leave the size out.

cdr3_nt,cdr3_aa,v_call,d_call,clone_size,j_call
TGTGCCAGCAGTGAGAGGACAGGAACCTACGAGCAGTACTTC,CASSERTGTYEQYF,TRBV6-1,TRBD1,.,TRBJ2-7
TGTGCCAGCAGTCATAGACAGGGGACGTATCAGCCCCAGCATTTT,CASSHRQGTYQPQHF,TRBV12-3/TRBV12-4,TRBD1,few,TRBJ1-5
TGCAGCGTTGGTGCCCCTGGGGCAGGCACCGGGGAGCTGTTTTTT,CSVGAPGAGTGELFF,TRBV29-1,.,many,TRBJ2-2
TGTGCCAGCAGCTACTACATTGAAGAGACCCAGTACTTC,CASSYYIEETQYF,TRBV11-2,.,many,TRBJ2-5
TGTGCCAGCAGATTGGACAGGGATGGGTACACTGAAGCTTTCTTT,CASRLDRDGYTEAFF,TRBV11-2,TRBD1,few,TRBJ1-1
TGTGCCAGCAGCTTGGTCCCGGGGGTATATGGCTACACCTTC,CASSLVPGVYGYTF,TRBV5-4,.,.,TRBJ1-2
TGTGCCAGCAGCCTGGGACAGGGCCTCGGGAATGAGCAGTTCTTC,CASSLGQGLGNEQFF,TRBV7-6,TRBD1,.,TRBJ2-1
TGCGCCAGCAGCTCCGGACAGGCGTTATACGAGCAGTACTTC,CASSSGQALYEQYF,TRBV4-1,TRBD1,many,TRBJ2-7
TGTGCCAGCAGCCACCGGGGCACAAGCACCGGGGAGCTGTTTTTT,CASSHRGTSTGELFF,TRBV7-9,.,.,TRBJ2-2
TGCGCCAGCAGCCAAGATCAGGCGCTCGGCTACAATGAGCAGTTCTTC,CASSQDQALGYNEQFF,TRBV4-3,.,few,TRBJ2-1
TGTGCCAGCAGCGCGCCGCAGGGCCCCGGGGAGCTGTTTTTT,CASSAPQGPGELFF,TRBV9,.,.,TRBJ2-2
TGTGCCAGCTCACCAGACCAGGGCACTGAAGCTTTCTTT,CASSPDQGTEAFF,TRBV18,.,.,TRBJ1-1
TGTGCCATCAGTGAGTCCCAGACTAGCGCGTATAGCACAGATACGCAGTATTTT,CAISESQTSAYSTDTQYF,TRBV10-3,TRBD2,.,TRBJ2-3
TGTGCCAGCAGTTCCGGGACATCCTACGAGCAGTACTTC,CASSSGTSYEQYF,TRBV12-3/TRBV12-4,.,many,TRBJ2-7
TGCGCCATTTACAGGACTACGGGGTCCTATAATTCACCCCTCCACTTT,CAIYRTTGSYNSPLHF,TRBV23-1,.,few,TRBJ1-6